This TCR beta chain appears in the sequencing data of a study of blood T cell repertoires in COVID-19. Profiling relied on immunoSEQ multiplex PCR, and the TCRdb table lists in-frame clones only, not all of them. The table includes a few hundred thousand clones, 85% detected once. This CDR3 has 13 residues. Germline CDR1 and CDR2: MNHEY and SMNVEV (reference sequence). Trimming removed 3 bases at V and 7 bases at J, with 12 bases between. The sequenced sample was peripheral blood. The TCR sequence derives from a woman aged 18-30 years with acute or convalescent COVID-19. The V and J genes are TRBV27 and TRBJ1-2, with a possible D match to TRBD1 (5 bases). CDR3 residues: CASSLGRIGGYTF. The CDR3, as DNA: TGTGCCAGCAGTTTGGGGCGGATAGGTGGCTACACCTTC.